One sample yielded the 2 T cell receptor beta chains listed below, sequenced in a study of Ad26.COV2.S vaccination and SARS-CoV-2 variants (dated by TCRdb to the early 2020s). Taken with the paper, the label for treatment or condition translates to: over 15 received Ad26.COV2.S at low or high dose, single or two shots; 5 received placebo; per-sample allocation not given. For vaccine and placebo recipients, repertoires were sequenced using samples collected on day 63 after the first injection. Libraries were built with the immunoSEQ multiplex PCR assay. TCRdb re-hosts the immuneACCESS table, in-frame sequences only. Its copies lack some clones; in the studies checked, an unresolved V gene accounts for under half of them, and the cause for the rest is not known. The sample data list about 480,000 clones, and approximately 90% of these were observed just once. Of the sample, 9.5% to 15% falls within the top ten clones.

The sequencing here drew on peripheral blood, taken in a trial of Ad26.COV2.S vaccine versus placebo. These receptors all stem from a person aged 18-65 years who received the Ad26.COV2.S COVID-19 vaccine or a placebo.

For the CDR3, the DNA is TGTGCCACCAGTGTACTGGGCTCTGGAAACACCATATATTTT. This codes for CATSVLGSGNTIYF. V usage is TRBV24-1 and J usage is TRBJ1-3; D ambiguous. This CDR3 region has 14 residues. The germline V and J ends were trimmed by 5 bases and 0 bases, with 7 bases remaining between them. CDR1 KGHDR and CDR2 SFDVKD come from the germline V gene.

The chain has TRBV16 and TRBJ1-4, with D maybe TRBD1 (5 bases). Germline CDR1 KGHSY, CDR2 FQNENV. Trimming took off 1 base at V and 4 bases at J, with 25 bases between the two ends. This CDR3 is 20 amino acids long. The CDR3 nucleotides read TGTGCCAGCAGCCAATTCGGGTCCGGGACTGCGCGGGCCCTTAATGAAAAACTGTTTTTT. It yields the protein CASSQFGSGTARALNEKLFF.